This TCR beta chain was obtained from a study of beta chain features in type 1 diabetes. This CDR3 comprises 13 residues. V was pared by 4 bases and J by 1 base, with 7 bases between. Germline V lookup: CDR1 SEHNR, CDR2 FQNEAQ (reference sequence). Investigators reverse transcribed all isolated RNA, so they sequenced expressed TCRB transcripts. Sequencing was performed with immunoSEQ multiplex PCR; in TCRdb, only in-frame clones are kept and a portion is missing. In the table there are around 500,000 clones, about 10% of which are singletons. Details on this clone: What it recognizes is unknown.

Notes on the study in general: Resolution of whether HLA type affects TCRB rearrangement was not achieved here. Although PCR might favor shorter templates, it would do so equally in patients and controls. The similarity of naive, central memory and Treg TCRB repertoires appeared greater among patients than among healthy donors. Type 1 diabetes patients had TCRB CDR3s that were shorter (moderately but significantly so) in all four CD4+ subsets.

Sequencing was done on a sample of naive CD4+ T cells from blood. The origin of this receptor is a woman between 18 and 30 years old in good health. The chain is built from TRBV7-9 and TRBJ1-1, with D unclear. CDR3 sequence: CASSSDRNTEAFF. CDR3 DNA sequence: TGTGCCAGCAGCTCCGACCGGAACACTGAAGCTTTCTTT.